These 24 T cell receptor beta chains share one sample of origin, sequenced in a study of blood T cell repertoires in COVID-19. Profiling relied on immunoSEQ multiplex PCR, and the TCRdb table lists in-frame clones only, not all of them. The sample shows approximately 390,000 clones, around nine tenths of them seen only once. The sequenced sample was PBMCs or T cells enriched from blood (not recorded which). The receptors were gathered from a woman between 45 and 65 years old who had recovered from COVID-19.

V and J are TRBV5-1 and TRBJ1-2; D uncertain. This CDR3 is built from 13 residues. Germline V gene data show CDR1 as SGHRS and CDR2 as YFSETQ. V was shortened by 0 bases and J by 8 bases, with 11 bases between the two germline ends. The CDR3, as DNA: TGCGCCAGCAGCTTGGACTCCTCTCGAGGCTACACCTTC. Protein sequence: CASSLDSSRGYTF.

The chain uses TRBV4-1 and TRBJ1-5, with TRBD1 matching 12 bases. V gave up 1 base and J gave up 3 bases; unmatched junction bases: 4. Looked up from germline, CDR1 is MGHRA and CDR2 is YSYEKL. The CDR3 runs 17 residues. The CDR3 sequence: CASSQGGTGGYNQPQHF. CDR3 coding DNA: TGCGCCAGCAGCCAAGGGGGGACAGGGGGCTACAATCAGCCCCAGCATTTT.

This chain links TRBV20-1 with TRBJ1-5, with D possibly TRBD1 on 5 matching bases. V lost 3 bases, J lost 2 bases, and 8 bases lay in between. Germline CDR1 DFQATT, CDR2 SNEGSKA (reference sequence). The CDR3 spans 13 residues. CDR3 in amino acids: CSASLGGNQPQHF. The CDR3 DNA follows: TGCAGTGCTAGTTTAGGGGGCAATCAGCCCCAGCATTTT.

The V and J genes are TRBV19 and TRBJ1-5; TRBD1 might be the D (6 bases). The CDR3 has 17 amino acids. V lost 7 bases, J lost 2 bases, and 21 bases lay in between. In germline, CDR1 is LNHDA, CDR2 SQIVND (reference sequence). The DNA of the CDR3 is TGTGCCAGTACGTCCCACACAGGGCCCCCTGGCAATCAGCCCCAGCATTTT. Translation gives CASTSHTGPPGNQPQHF.

The V and J genes are TRBV28 and TRBJ2-2; D might be TRBD2 (6 bases). This CDR3 comprises 15 residues. Trimming shortened V by 7 bases and J by 4 bases, and 16 bases separated the two germline ends. Germline V gene data show CDR1 as MDHEN and CDR2 as SYDVKM. CDR3 bases: TGTGCCAGCAACAATGCCGGGGGAAGCACCGGGGAGCTGTTTTTT. It codes for CASNNAGGSTGELFF. The full variable domain, with the rest looked up from reference TRBV28 and TRBJ2-2, is DVKVTQSSRYLVKRTGEKVFLECVQDMDHENMFWYRQDPGLGLRLIYFSYDVKMKEKGDIPEGYSVSREKKERFSLILESASTNQTSMYLCASNNAGGSTGELFFGEGSRLTVL.

This sequence joins TRBV5-1 and TRBJ2-1; the D gene is possibly TRBD2 (5 bases). Germline CDR1 and CDR2: SGHRS and YFSETQ. V was shortened by 1 base and J by 8 bases, with 16 bases between the two germline ends. The length of the CDR3 is 15 residues. CDR3 nucleotide sequence: TGCGCCAGCAGCTTGTGGGCGGGCCCCGGGGATGAGCAGTTCTTC. Encoded protein: CASSLWAGPGDEQFF.

This chain uses TRBV3-1 (or the pseudogene TRBV3-2) with TRBJ2-5; 7 nucleotides align to TRBD1. Germline loops: CDR1 LGHDT, CDR2 YNNKEL (reference sequence). J gave up 1 base and V 1 base, and 3 bases lay outside the gene matches. This CDR3 has 15 amino acids. The CDR3: CASSQVGQVQETQYF. The DNA of the CDR3 is TGTGCCAGCAGCCAAGTAGGACAGGTCCAAGAGACCCAGTACTTC.

The chain joins TRBV6-5 to TRBJ1-6, with 10 bases aligning to TRBD1. CDR1 and CDR2 (germline): MNHEY, SVGAGI. The CDR3 spans 15 residues. The trim removed 6 bases at V and 5 bases at J, leaving 4 bases unmatched. The chain's CDR3 is CASRRGTGDNSPLHF. CDR3 bases: TGTGCCAGCAGAAGAGGGACAGGGGATAATTCACCCCTCCACTTT.

In the case of this clone: One end of the junction varies from germline; a read error may be responsible. The chain carries TRBV7-9 and TRBJ1-2; TRBD1 aligns across 8 bases. The germline V gene has CDR1 SEHNR and CDR2 FQNEAQ (reference sequence). The CDR3 contains 13 residues. The CDR3 loop reads CASSPAGDRTEIF. In DNA, the CDR3 is TGTGCCAGCAGCCCGGCTGGGGACAGGACTGAGATCTTC.

The rearrangement uses TRBV5-5 and TRBJ1-4; 12 nucleotides line up with TRBD1. Germline loops: CDR1 SGHKS, CDR2 YYEKEE (reference sequence). V lost 4 bases and J lost 4; bases outside the gene matches: 11. The CDR3 length is 18 residues. In DNA form, the CDR3 reads TGTGCCAGCAGCACTGTTCCGGGACAGGGGGCGGGTAATGAAAAACTGTTTTTT. It encodes CASSTVPGQGAGNEKLFF.

The chain carries TRBV28 and TRBJ1-5; D ambiguous. This CDR3 has 13 amino acids. Trimming took off 3 bases at V and 5 bases at J, with 8 bases between the two ends. Looked up from germline, CDR1 is MDHEN and CDR2 is SYDVKM. CDR3 nucleotides: TGTGCCAGCAGTTTCCGGGGAGATCAGCCCCAGCATTTT. The encoded protein is CASSFRGDQPQHF.

The chain has TRBV2 and TRBJ2-3, with 14 bases identical to TRBD2. Losses at the gene ends were 6 bases for V and 4 bases for J; bases not matched to a gene: 21. CDR1 is SNHLY and CDR2 is FYNNEI in the germline V gene. The CDR3 extends over 21 amino acids. CDR3 protein: CASRQPTDRVGTSGGPDTQYF. DNA of the CDR3: TGTGCCAGCAGGCAACCAACGGACCGGGTCGGGACTAGCGGGGGCCCAGATACGCAGTATTTT.

The gene calls are TRBV12-3 or TRBV12-4 and TRBJ2-3, with D possibly matching TRBD1 (6 bases). Trimming pared 7 bases from V and 7 bases from J, leaving 9 bases between. The CDR3 length is 11 residues. Here the CDR3 reads CASTQGYTQYF. CDR3 in DNA: TGTGCCAGCACCCAGGGGTATACGCAGTATTTT.

The rearrangement joins TRBV4-1 to TRBJ1-2, with a tentative D call TRBD1 (5 bases). This CDR3 has 13 amino acids. V was trimmed by 4 bases and J by 8 bases, leaving 14 bases between them. The germline gives CDR1 MGHRA, CDR2 YSYEKL. Here the CDR3 reads CASSPGDRRGYTF. The CDR3 DNA reads TGCGCCAGCAGCCCGGGGGATCGGCGCGGCTACACCTTC.

The chain combines TRBV7-9 with TRBJ2-5, with D unresolved. Per the germline V gene, CDR1 is SEHNR and CDR2 is FQNEAQ (reference sequence). CDR3 size: 13 residues. Trimming removed 3 bases from V and 2 bases from J, with 7 bases in between. The DNA for the CDR3 is TGTGCCAGCAGCTTTTCCGGGCAAGAGACCCAGTACTTC. Translating gives CASSFSGQETQYF.

The V and J genes are TRBV5-1 and TRBJ2-3, with 9 bases lining up with TRBD1. Germline values: CDR1 SGHRS, CDR2 YFSETQ. V dropped 1 base and J dropped 5; count of bases not matched to a gene: 17. This CDR3 is 19 amino acids long. The CDR3 region is CASSLTPYQGTGNEDTQYF. In DNA form, the CDR3 reads TGCGCCAGCAGCTTGACCCCTTACCAAGGGACAGGGAATGAAGATACGCAGTATTTT.

The V call is TRBV6-2 or TRBV6-3, the J call TRBJ2-7; 7 positions agree with TRBD2. The CDR3 length is 14 residues. V was clipped by 3 bases and J by 3 bases; unmatched bases: 5. Per the germline V gene, CDR1 is MNHEY and CDR2 is SVGEGT. The CDR3 reads CASSYSGSRYEQYF. CDR3 DNA sequence: TGTGCCAGCAGTTATAGCGGGTCACGCTACGAGCAGTACTTC.

This clone came up once. The chain combines TRBV27 with TRBJ1-1; D gene uncertain. Trimming took 0 bases from V and 4 from J, leaving 15 bases between them. The CDR3 runs 16 residues. CDR1 is MNHEY and CDR2 is SMNVEV in the germline V gene (reference sequence). In nucleotides, the CDR3 is TGTGCCAGCAGTTTATCGGGAGTCAGCTGGGGCACTGAAGCTTTCTTT. This encodes CASSLSGVSWGTEAFF.

This clone was counted between two and nine times. The sample has other DNA sequences that encode this CDR3 too. The genes are TRBV27 and TRBJ1-2; TRBD1 might be the D (6 bases). Trimming removed 2 bases at V and 2 bases at J, with 6 bases between. Per germline, CDR1 MNHEY and CDR2 SMNVEV (reference sequence). The CDR3 extends over 13 amino acids. CDR3 nucleotides: TGTGCCAGCAGTTTAGGACAGAACTATGGCTACACCTTC. Its protein product is CASSLGQNYGYTF.

This chain links TRBV14 with TRBJ2-1; maybe TRBD1 (5 bases). Germline V gene lookup returns CDR1 SGHDN and CDR2 FVKESK. Trimming took off 0 bases at V and 1 base at J, with 16 bases between the two ends. The CDR3 extends over 18 amino acids. CDR3 loop: CASSQEPLTAPSYNEQFF. The DNA of the CDR3 is TGTGCCAGCAGCCAAGAACCGCTGACAGCTCCTTCCTACAATGAGCAGTTCTTC.

The chain has TRBV19 and TRBJ1-2, with 8 bases lining up with TRBD1. Germline assignment: CDR1 LNHDA and CDR2 SQIVND (reference sequence). V was clipped by 5 bases and J by 7 bases; unmatched bases: 9. The CDR3 is 14 amino acids. CDR3 amino acids: CASSPVQGEGGYTF. The CDR3 nucleotides are TGTGCCAGTAGTCCGGTACAGGGGGAAGGTGGCTACACCTTC.

The CDR3 coding sequence is TGTGCCAGCATCCCAGGACTAGCGGGGGAAAACAATGAGCAGTTCTTC. It yields the protein CASIPGLAGENNEQFF. This chain links TRBV7-9 with TRBJ2-1; 13 nucleotides match TRBD2. The V gene's germline CDR1 is SEHNR and CDR2 FQNEAQ (reference sequence). This CDR3 spans 16 amino acids. V gave up 7 bases and J gave up 5 bases; unmatched junction bases: 8.

The chain joins TRBV18 to TRBJ2-3; D remains ambiguous. With 6 bases removed from V and 2 bases from J, the gap between germline ends came to 6 bases. CDR1 is KGHSH and CDR2 is LQKENI in the germline V gene. The CDR3 loop spans 12 amino acids. CDR3 sequence: CASSQITDTQYF. CDR3 in DNA: TGTGCCAGCTCCCAAATCACAGATACGCAGTATTTT.

This rearrangement joins TRBV12-3 or TRBV12-4 to TRBJ2-1; D remains unclear. The length of the CDR3 is 11 residues. V lost 6 bases to trimming and J lost 5 bases, with 5 bases between them. This CDR3 reads CASSQNNEQFF. CDR3 in DNA: TGTGCCAGCAGCCAGAACAATGAGCAGTTCTTC.